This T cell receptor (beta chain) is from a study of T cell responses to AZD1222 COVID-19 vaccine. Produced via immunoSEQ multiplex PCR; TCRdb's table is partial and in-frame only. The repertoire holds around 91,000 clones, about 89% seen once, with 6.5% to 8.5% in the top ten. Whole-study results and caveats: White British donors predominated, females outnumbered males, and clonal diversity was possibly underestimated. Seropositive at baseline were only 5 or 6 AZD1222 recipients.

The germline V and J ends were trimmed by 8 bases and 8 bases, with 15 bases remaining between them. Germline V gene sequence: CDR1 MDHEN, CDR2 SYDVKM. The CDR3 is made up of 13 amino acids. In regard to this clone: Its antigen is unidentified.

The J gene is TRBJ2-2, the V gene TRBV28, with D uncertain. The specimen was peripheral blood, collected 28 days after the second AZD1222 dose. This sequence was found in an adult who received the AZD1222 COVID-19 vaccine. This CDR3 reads CASSLWGRGELFF. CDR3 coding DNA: TGTGCCAGCTCCCTTTGGGGAAGAGGGGAGCTGTTTTTT.